The T cell receptor beta chain described here comes from a study of T cells after yellow fever vaccination. TCRdb re-analysed the 5' RACE reads in MiXCR, keeping a single row per CDR3 protein. The sample carries approximately 600,000 distinct CDR3 sequences, 10% to 15% recorded once. This clonotype was picked up many times. Its specificity is unknown. Study-level results: Abundant clonotypes from the bulk population could have been carried over as contaminants into FACS-sorted repertoires.

V lost 4 bases and J lost 7, with 15 bases in between. The germline V gene encodes CDR1 SGHRS and CDR2 YFSETQ. The CDR3 length is 14 residues. This chain connects TRBV5-1 to TRBJ1-5; possibly TRBD1 for D (6 bases). This sequence was found in a man in his thirties or forties who received the YFV17D yellow fever vaccine. The sample here was PBMCs, taken on the day of the yellow fever booster vaccination. CDR3 sequence (DNA): TGCGCCAGCAGCGCTGCGGGGGCAGGGCAGCCCCAGCATTTT. Its protein is CASSAAGAGQPQHF. The full variable domain, with the rest looked up from reference TRBV5-1 and TRBJ1-5, is KAGVTQTPRYLIKTRGQQVTLSCSPISGHRSVSWYQQTPGQGLQFLFEYFSETQRNKGNFPGRFSGRQFSNSRSEMNVSTLELGDSALYLCASSAAGAGQPQHFGDGTRLSIL.